These T cell receptor beta chains were read from a single sample in a study of T cell responses to AZD1222 COVID-19 vaccine. TCRdb's table, derived via immunoSEQ multiplex PCR, lists solely in-frame clones and lacks some. The sample consists of 85,000 to 120,000 clones, roughly 90% of them appearing once. The starting material was peripheral blood, obtained on day 0 of AZD1222 vaccination. The receptors come from an adult in good health. The CDR3 runs from the conserved cysteine through the conserved F or W. The order of the fields is clone size, D gene, V gene, J gene, CDR3 protein, CDR3 DNA. The D gene is left open where the match is weak. Where a row states a size, it is once, few, many or the class of an expanded clone; other rows omit it.

.	TRBD1	TRBV9	TRBJ2-1	CASSRQGAWNNEQFF	TGTGCCAGCAGCCGACAGGGGGCCTGGAACAATGAGCAGTTCTTC
.	TRBD1	TRBV7-9	TRBJ2-5	CASSFLTGQGAETQYF	TGTGCCAGCAGCTTCCTGACGGGACAGGGGGCTGAGACCCAGTACTTC
.	.	TRBV9	TRBJ2-7	CASSPGVILDGEQYF	TGTGCCAGCAGCCCCGGGGTTATCCTGGATGGCGAGCAGTACTTC
.	.	TRBV28	TRBJ1-1	CASSYTEAFF	TGTGCCAGCAGTTACACTGAAGCTTTCTTT
.	.	TRBV5-1	TRBJ2-7	CASSMRTPSVLVEQYF	TGCGCCAGCAGCATGCGGACGCCTAGCGTCCTCGTAGAGCAGTACTTC
.	TRBD2	TRBV18	TRBJ2-1	CASSPPIGLAVEQFF	TGTGCCAGCTCACCACCGATCGGGCTAGCGGTTGAGCAGTTCTTC
.	TRBD2	TRBV24-1	TRBJ2-5	CATSGTSGSQETQYF	TGTGCCACCAGTGGGACTAGCGGGAGCCAGGAGACCCAGTACTTC
.	.	TRBV11-2	TRBJ1-2	CASSLGVVTMEGYTF	TGTGCCAGCAGCTTAGGGGTCGTAACTATGGAAGGCTACACCTTC
.	.	TRBV10-3	TRBJ2-7	CAISESPYEQYF	TGTGCCATCAGTGAGTCGCCCTACGAGCAGTACTTC
.	.	TRBV2	TRBJ1-2	CASERLSDYGYTF	TGTGCCAGCGAGCGGTTGAGCGACTATGGCTACACCTTC
once	TRBD2	TRBV3-1/TRBV3-2	TRBJ2-3	CASSPSSGPTDTQYF	TGTGCCAGCAGCCCCTCTAGCGGACCCACAGATACGCAGTATTTT
.	TRBD1	TRBV19	TRBJ1-2	CAVRDRGAYGYTF	TGTGCCGTCCGGGACAGGGGGGCCTATGGCTACACCTTC
.	.	TRBV10-1	TRBJ1-4	CASSESGGVGEKLFF	TGCGCCAGCAGTGAGTCTGGGGGAGTGGGGGAAAAACTGTTTTTT
.	TRBD2	TRBV19	TRBJ2-7	CASGPLGSGTSYEQYF	TGTGCCAGTGGCCCCCTGGGGAGCGGGACCTCCTACGAGCAGTACTTC
.	.	TRBV7-2	TRBJ1-2	CASSLGLGGDSGYTF	TGTGCCAGCAGCTTAGGACTAGGGGGGGACTCTGGCTACACCTTC
.	.	TRBV4-1	TRBJ2-5	CASSQLQIETQYF	TGCGCCAGCAGCCAATTACAGATAGAGACCCAGTACTTC
once	TRBD2	TRBV5-1	TRBJ2-7	CASRSSGAFYEQYF	TGCGCCAGCAGGTCTAGCGGAGCTTTCTACGAGCAGTACTTC
once	.	TRBV7-8	TRBJ1-2	CASSPATGPYGYTF	TGTGCCAGCAGTCCCGCTACAGGGCCCTATGGCTACACCTTC
once	.	TRBV6-5	TRBJ2-1	CASSYSVSGHNEQFF	TGTGCCAGCAGTTACTCGGTGAGCGGACACAATGAGCAGTTCTTC
.	.	TRBV10-3	TRBJ1-3	CAINGVEGNTIYF	TGTGCCATCAATGGGGTTGAAGGAAACACCATATATTTT
.	TRBD1	TRBV5-5	TRBJ2-5	CASSPAGTGRETQYF	TGTGCCAGCAGCCCGGCCGGGACAGGGCGAGAGACCCAGTACTTC
.	.	TRBV25-1	TRBJ1-1	CASSASLNTEAFF	TGTGCCAGCAGTGCCAGTTTGAACACTGAAGCTTTCTTT
.	TRBD1	TRBV7-9	TRBJ1-1	CASSLQGAGKTEAFF	TGTGCCAGCAGCTTGCAGGGGGCGGGTAAGACTGAAGCTTTCTTT
.	.	TRBV7-9	TRBJ1-2	CASSLGDHGYTF	TGTGCCAGCAGCTTGGGGGACCATGGCTACACCTTC
once	.	TRBV12-5	TRBJ2-1	CASGLLPHQGPNEQFF	TGTGCTAGTGGTCTCTTACCTCATCAGGGCCCCAATGAGCAGTTCTTC
.	.	TRBV12-3/TRBV12-4	TRBJ2-7	CASSRLYEQYF	TGTGCCAGCAGCCGCCTTTACGAGCAGTACTTC
.	.	TRBV2	TRBJ1-3	CASRGETGSGNTIYF	TGTGCCAGCAGGGGGGAAACAGGGTCCGGAAACACCATATATTTT
medium-sized	TRBD1	TRBV28	TRBJ2-7	CASSSRGLSSYEQYF	TGTGCCAGCAGTTCCAGGGGGTTGAGCTCCTACGAGCAGTACTTC
once	.	TRBV10-3	TRBJ2-7	CAISESGFGEQYF	TGTGCCATCAGTGAGTCTGGGTTTGGGGAGCAGTACTTC
.	.	TRBV7-2	TRBJ1-3	CASIPQSSGNTIYF	TGTGCCAGCATCCCACAGAGCTCTGGAAACACCATATATTTT
once	.	TRBV27	TRBJ1-3	CASRLTVNSGNTIYF	TGTGCCAGCAGACTCACAGTGAACTCTGGAAACACCATATATTTT
.	.	TRBV24-1	TRBJ1-2	CATSDLWGYTF	TGTGCCACCAGTGATTTGTGGGGCTACACCTTC
.	TRBD1	TRBV6-2/TRBV6-3	TRBJ1-5	CASSGTGNQPQHF	TGTGCCAGCAGCGGGACAGGGAATCAGCCCCAGCATTTT
.	TRBD1	TRBV18	TRBJ1-6	CASSPRTGKSPLHF	TGTGCCAGCTCACCACGGACAGGGAAGTCACCCCTCCACTTT
.	.	TRBV12-3/TRBV12-4	TRBJ2-1	CASRRAAEQFF	TGTGCCAGCAGACGAGCAGCTGAGCAGTTCTTC
.	.	TRBV4-2	TRBJ2-3	CASSQAAVLGDTQYF	TGTGCCAGCAGCCAGGCAGCGGTGCTAGGAGATACGCAGTATTTT
.	TRBD1	TRBV9	TRBJ1-2	CASSAIPGQVGVEYGTRYGYTF	TGTGCCAGCAGCGCGATACCCGGACAGGTTGGAGTAGAATATGGCACACGCTATGGCTACACCTTC
.	TRBD2	TRBV5-1	TRBJ2-7	CASSSGLAGGFEQYF	TGCGCCAGCAGCTCCGGACTAGCGGGTGGTTTCGAGCAGTACTTC
.	.	TRBV19	TRBJ2-7	CASSMRAGVSYEQYF	TGTGCCAGTAGTATGCGGGCAGGGGTTTCCTACGAGCAGTACTTC